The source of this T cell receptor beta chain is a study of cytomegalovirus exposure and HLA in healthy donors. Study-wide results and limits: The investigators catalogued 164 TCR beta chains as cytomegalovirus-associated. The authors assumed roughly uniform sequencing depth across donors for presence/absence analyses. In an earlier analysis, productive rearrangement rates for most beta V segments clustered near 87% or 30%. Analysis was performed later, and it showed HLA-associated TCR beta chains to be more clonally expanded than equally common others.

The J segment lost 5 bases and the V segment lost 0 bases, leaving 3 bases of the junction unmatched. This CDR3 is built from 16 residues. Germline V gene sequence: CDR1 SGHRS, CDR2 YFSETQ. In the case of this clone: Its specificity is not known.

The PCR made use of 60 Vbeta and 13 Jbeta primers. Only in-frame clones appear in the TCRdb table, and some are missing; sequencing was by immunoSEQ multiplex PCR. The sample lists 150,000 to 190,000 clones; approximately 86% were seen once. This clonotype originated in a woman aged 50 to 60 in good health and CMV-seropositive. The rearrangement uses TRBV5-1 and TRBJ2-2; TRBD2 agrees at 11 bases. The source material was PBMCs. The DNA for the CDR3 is TGCGCCAGCAGCTTGGAGGGGACTAGCGGTACCGGGGAGCTGTTTTTT. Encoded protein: CASSLEGTSGTGELFF. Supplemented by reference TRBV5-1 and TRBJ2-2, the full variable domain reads KAGVTQTPRYLIKTRGQQVTLSCSPISGHRSVSWYQQTPGQGLQFLFEYFSETQRNKGNFPGRFSGRQFSNSRSEMNVSTLELGDSALYLCASSLEGTSGTGELFFGEGSRLTVL.